The 29 T cell receptor beta chains presented below share a single source sample, sequenced in a study of blood T cell repertoires in COVID-19. Data came from immunoSEQ multiplex PCR; TCRdb stores just in-frame clones and leaves some out. The sample has approximately 54,000 clones, over 90% seen once. The sequenced material came from peripheral blood. All receptors come from a man aged 45-65 years with acute or convalescent COVID-19.

The chain links TRBV19 to TRBJ2-4; weak D call: TRBD1 (5 bases). This CDR3 has 16 amino acids. Trimming pared 5 bases from V and 1 base from J, leaving 15 bases between. The germline gives CDR1 LNHDA, CDR2 SQIVND (reference sequence). The chain's CDR3 is CASSSRTLGAKNIQYF. The CDR3 DNA follows: TGTGCCAGTAGTTCCCGGACATTGGGGGCCAAAAACATTCAGTACTTC.

The chain couples TRBV19 to TRBJ2-7; TRBD2 might be the D (6 bases). The CDR3 runs 14 residues. CDR1 is LNHDA, CDR2 SQIVND, per germline (reference sequence). The germline V and J ends were trimmed by 6 bases and 3 bases, with 15 bases remaining between them. In nucleotides, the CDR3 is TGTGCCAGTAGCACCGGGACTTTAAACTACGAGCAGTACTTC. Encoded protein: CASSTGTLNYEQYF.

V gene TRBV19 combines with J gene TRBJ2-7; TRBD1 agrees at 8 bases. This CDR3 spans 15 amino acids. Germline V gives CDR1 LNHDA, CDR2 SQIVND (reference sequence). With 4 bases clipped from V and 0 bases from J, the junction kept 5 bases outside the gene matches. CDR3 sequence: CASSRGTGSSYEQYF. CDR3 nucleotide sequence: TGTGCCAGTAGTAGGGGGACAGGTTCCTCCTACGAGCAGTACTTC. Filled out from reference TRBV19 and TRBJ2-7, the complete variable domain reads DGGITQSPKYLFRKEGQNVTLSCEQNLNHDAMYWYRQDPGQGLRLIYYSQIVNDFQKGDIAEGYSVSREKKESFPLTVTSAQKNPTAFYLCASSRGTGSSYEQYFGPGTRLTVT.

This chain joins TRBV5-6 and TRBJ1-4, with 7 bases that match TRBD1. The germline CDR1 and CDR2 sequences are SGHDT and YYEEEE. The V gene end was trimmed by 5 bases and the J gene end by 8 bases; junction bases not matched to a gene: 6. The length of the CDR3 is 13 residues. This CDR3 is CASRRTGEEKLFF. The CDR3 DNA follows: TGTGCCAGCAGACGGACAGGAGAGGAAAAACTGTTTTTT.

The V gene is TRBV27, the J gene TRBJ1-6; no definite D call. V was pared by 1 base and J by 5 bases, with 9 bases between. The CDR3 has 15 residues. Germline values: CDR1 MNHEY, CDR2 SMNVEV (reference sequence). As DNA, the CDR3 is TGTGCCAGCAGTTTATATCGGTCGAATAATTCACCCCTCCACTTT. The encoded protein is CASSLYRSNNSPLHF.

CDR3 sequence reads: CATSDGQGNNEQFF. The CDR3 DNA is TGTGCCACCAGTGATGGACAGGGGAATAATGAGCAGTTCTTC. The rearrangement joins TRBV24-1 to TRBJ2-1; 9 bases map to TRBD1. Germline assignment: CDR1 KGHDR and CDR2 SFDVKD. The CDR3 has 14 amino acids. Trimming cost V 3 bases and J 7 bases; bases outside gene matches: 3.

The DNA of the CDR3 is TGTGCCAGTAGTGGTGGACAGGGGGAAAATCAGCCCCAGCATTTT. The encoded protein is CASSGGQGENQPQHF. The chain combines TRBV19 with TRBJ1-5; TRBD1 matches 10 bases. V was clipped by 5 bases and J by 4 bases; unmatched bases: 5. The CDR3 sequence is 15 residues long. Germline CDR1 is LNHDA and CDR2 is SQIVND (reference sequence). Supplemented by reference TRBV19 and TRBJ1-5, the full variable domain reads DGGITQSPKYLFRKEGQNVTLSCEQNLNHDAMYWYRQDPGQGLRLIYYSQIVNDFQKGDIAEGYSVSREKKESFPLTVTSAQKNPTAFYLCASSGGQGENQPQHFGDGTRLSIL.

The chain joins TRBV11-3 to TRBJ1-2; D gene ambiguous. The V end lost 5 bases, the J end lost 5 bases, and 18 bases lay between the germline ends. The CDR3 covers 15 residues. Germline V gene data show CDR1 as SGHNT and CDR2 as YENEEA. CDR3 sequence (DNA): TGTGCCAGCAGCCCCCCGGGTGGAAAGGCGTATGGCTACACCTTC. Encoded protein: CASSPPGGKAYGYTF. Combining the CDR3 with reference TRBV11-3 and TRBJ1-2 gives the whole variable domain EAGVVQSPRYKIIEKKQPVAFWCNPISGHNTLYWYLQNLGQGPELLIRYENEEAVDDSQLPKDRFSAERLKGVDSTLKIQPAELGDSAVYLCASSPPGGKAYGYTFGSGTRLTVV.

V gene TRBV19 combines with J gene TRBJ2-7; TRBD2 matches at 8 bases. Looked up from germline, CDR1 is LNHDA and CDR2 is SQIVND (reference sequence). CDR3 length equals 13 residues. V lost 8 bases to trimming and J lost 0 bases; unmatched junction nucleotides: 3. The CDR3 sequence: CASSLAVSYEQYF. The CDR3 nucleotides read TGTGCCAGTTCACTAGCGGTCTCCTACGAGCAGTACTTC.

The chain uses TRBV18 and TRBJ1-2; 12 bases are shared with TRBD1. The junction had 5 bases not matched to a gene; V was cut back by 5 bases and J by 4 bases. Per the germline V gene, CDR1 is KGHSH and CDR2 is LQKENI. There are 15 residues in the CDR3. The CDR3: CASSEGTGGVYGYTF. In DNA form, the CDR3 reads TGTGCCAGCTCAGAAGGGACAGGGGGCGTCTATGGCTACACCTTC.

V and J are TRBV9 and TRBJ2-3, with D perhaps TRBD1 (6 bases). The V gene's germline CDR1 is SGDLS and CDR2 YYNGEE. The CDR3 is 18 residues long. Trimming stripped 3 bases from V and 0 bases from J, with 20 bases between. The CDR3 spells CASSDRTATRLSTDTQYF. As DNA, the CDR3 is TGTGCCAGCAGCGACAGGACAGCCACTCGCCTTAGCACAGATACGCAGTATTTT.

The chain has TRBV11-2 and TRBJ2-7, with D possibly TRBD2 on 5 matching bases. Germline V gives CDR1 SGHAT, CDR2 FQNNGV. CDR3 size: 16 residues. Between the trimmed V and J ends, which lost 3 bases and 6 bases, there was a span of 21 bases. CDR3 residues: CASSFLPVQVGGEQYF. CDR3 DNA sequence: TGTGCCAGCAGCTTCCTACCAGTTCAGGTTGGAGGCGAGCAGTACTTC.

The V gene is TRBV29-1, the J gene TRBJ2-7, with D maybe TRBD1 (5 bases). CDR1 is SQVTM and CDR2 is ANQGSEA in the germline V gene. The CDR3 sequence is 11 residues long. The V end lost 4 bases, the J end lost 4 bases, and 8 bases lay between the germline ends. This chain's CDR3 is CSVGGVYEQYF. The CDR3 DNA follows: TGCAGCGTTGGGGGCGTGTACGAGCAGTACTTC.

V and J are TRBV6-6 and TRBJ2-3; TRBD2 aligns across 9 bases. Trimming cost V 5 bases and J 1 base; bases outside gene matches: 4. The CDR3 covers 15 residues. Germline V gene lookup returns CDR1 MNHNY and CDR2 SVGAGI (reference sequence). Written as DNA, the CDR3 is TGTGCCAGCAGTCACAAGCGGGAGGGCACAGATACGCAGTATTTT. Its protein product is CASSHKREGTDTQYF.

The rearrangement links TRBV19 to TRBJ2-2; 7 nucleotides line up with TRBD2. The ends lost 0 bases at V and 3 bases at J; junction bases unmatched: 10. Germline V gene lookup returns CDR1 LNHDA and CDR2 SQIVND (reference sequence). The CDR3 is 18 residues long. The CDR3 sequence: CASSIDLRASGYTGELFF. CDR3 nucleotide sequence: TGTGCCAGTAGTATAGATCTTAGGGCTAGCGGTTACACCGGGGAGCTGTTTTTT. The entire variable domain, with the rest obtained from reference TRBV19 and TRBJ2-2, is as follows: DGGITQSPKYLFRKEGQNVTLSCEQNLNHDAMYWYRQDPGQGLRLIYYSQIVNDFQKGDIAEGYSVSREKKESFPLTVTSAQKNPTAFYLCASSIDLRASGYTGELFFGEGSRLTVL.

The rearrangement uses TRBV11-2 and TRBJ1-3; TRBD1 agrees at 10 bases. This CDR3 region has 19 residues. Germline CDR1 and CDR2: SGHAT and FQNNGV. The ends lost 5 bases at V and 0 bases at J; junction bases unmatched: 13. The CDR3 protein is CASSHPLGQGSYSGNTIYF. DNA for the CDR3: TGTGCCAGCAGCCACCCGCTGGGACAGGGGTCCTACTCTGGAAACACCATATATTTT.

The chain is built from TRBV2 and TRBJ2-4; a weak D match, TRBD2 (5 bases). The V and J ends lost 6 bases and 5 bases respectively, with 11 bases between them. Germline V gene data show CDR1 as SNHLY and CDR2 as FYNNEI. This CDR3 has 13 amino acids. DNA for the CDR3: TGTGCCAGCAGCGCCGGACTGCAAAACATTCAGTACTTC. Its translation is CASSAGLQNIQYF.

The chain is built from TRBV7-8 and TRBJ2-2; perhaps TRBD1 as D (6 bases). V was trimmed by 0 bases and J by 5 bases, leaving 16 bases between them. This CDR3 is built from 17 residues. Germline assignment: CDR1 SGHVS and CDR2 FQNEAQ. The CDR3 loop is CASSLANSGTPTGELFF. The CDR3 DNA reads as TGTGCCAGCAGCTTAGCCAATTCCGGGACACCGACCGGGGAGCTGTTTTTT.

The chain carries TRBV19 and TRBJ2-5; TRBD1 might be the D (7 bases). This CDR3 is 13 amino acids long. V lost 3 bases to trimming and J lost 5 bases, with 10 bases between them. CDR1 is LNHDA and CDR2 is SQIVND in the germline V gene (reference sequence). CDR3 amino acids: CASSIRGVETQYF. The CDR3 DNA sequence: TGTGCCAGTAGTATCAGGGGGGTGGAGACCCAGTACTTC.

The rearrangement links TRBV10-1 to TRBJ2-5; 7 positions match TRBD2. CDR3 length equals 17 residues. Germline V gene lookup returns CDR1 WNHNN and CDR2 SYGVQD (reference sequence). The ends lost 0 bases at V and 0 bases at J; junction bases unmatched: 7. CDR3 in amino acids: CASSESSAGAYQETQYF. CDR3 DNA sequence: TGCGCCAGCAGTGAGTCGAGTGCGGGAGCGTACCAAGAGACCCAGTACTTC.

The chain links TRBV14 to TRBJ2-5; 10 bases match TRBD2. Trimming cost V 6 bases and J 0 bases; bases outside gene matches: 4. Per the germline V gene, CDR1 is SGHDN and CDR2 is FVKESK. CDR3 length equals 15 residues. CDR3 DNA sequence: TGTGCCAGCAGACCGACTAGCGGGTACCAAGAGACCCAGTACTTC. Translating it yields CASRPTSGYQETQYF.

In its sample, this clone was seen a few times. This sample also contains other DNA sequences that code for the same CDR3. This sequence joins TRBV7-2 and TRBJ2-3; 7 bases are shared with TRBD1. CDR1 and CDR2 from the germline V gene are SGHTA and FQGNSA. The CDR3 extends over 15 amino acids. V lost 1 base, J lost 2 bases, and 3 bases stayed unmatched. In nucleotides, the CDR3 is TGTGCCAGCAGCTTAGTGGGACAGCCCACAGATACGCAGTATTTT. Translating gives CASSLVGQPTDTQYF.

This chain links TRBV28 with TRBJ1-6, with 7 bases fitting TRBD1. V gave up 3 bases and J gave up 8 bases; unmatched junction bases: 10. The CDR3 is 16 amino acids. Germline assignment: CDR1 MDHEN and CDR2 SYDVKM. The CDR3 is CASSLTWGQSDSPLHF. CDR3 DNA sequence: TGTGCCAGCAGTTTGACCTGGGGACAGTCTGATTCACCCCTCCACTTT.

This clone has just one count. The V gene is TRBV4-1, the J gene TRBJ2-5, with 11 bases aligning to TRBD2. The CDR3 extends over 17 amino acids. V lost 0 bases and J lost 6; bases outside the gene matches: 9. Germline CDR1 and CDR2: MGHRA and YSYEKL. In nucleotides, the CDR3 is TGCGCCAGCAGCCAAGAAGTTAGCGGGGGGGCGGGTAAGACCCAGTACTTC. Its translation is CASSQEVSGGAGKTQYF.

The V call is TRBV11-3, the J call TRBJ2-2; D may be TRBD2 (6 bases). The germline CDR1 and CDR2 sequences are SGHNT and YENEEA. Trimming removed 1 base from V and 6 bases from J, with 12 bases in between. This CDR3 comprises 15 residues. The CDR3 region is CASSLVSGGAGELFF. The DNA for the CDR3 is TGTGCCAGCAGCTTAGTTAGCGGTGGGGCCGGGGAGCTGTTTTTT.

This chain connects TRBV2 to TRBJ1-4; TRBD1 aligns across 7 bases. This CDR3 is built from 16 residues. J was trimmed by 6 bases and V by 4 bases; bases with no gene match: 11. Germline-derived CDR1 and CDR2 are SNHLY and FYNNEI. CDR3 residues: CASSGDRDVGDEKLFF. In DNA, the CDR3 is TGTGCCAGCAGTGGCGACAGGGACGTTGGGGATGAAAAACTGTTTTTT.

The gene calls are TRBV19 and TRBJ1-6; 9 bases fit TRBD1. J lost 9 bases, V lost 8 bases, and 5 bases had no gene match. This CDR3 region has 13 residues. The germline V gene encodes CDR1 LNHDA and CDR2 SQIVND (reference sequence). The CDR3 spells CASGTGMVSPLHF. The CDR3, as DNA: TGTGCCAGTGGGACAGGGATGGTTTCACCCCTCCACTTT.

The chain uses TRBV2 and TRBJ1-1, with 7 bases identical to TRBD1. The V gene's germline CDR1 is SNHLY and CDR2 FYNNEI. J gave up 4 bases and V 6 bases, and 14 bases lay outside the gene matches. CDR3 size: 16 residues. In DNA form, the CDR3 reads TGTGCCAGCAGAGAGACTACGTACCCAGGGGGCACTGAAGCTTTCTTT. It yields the protein CASRETTYPGGTEAFF.

V gene TRBV11-2 combines with J gene TRBJ2-3; D may be TRBD2 (5 bases). Germline CDR1 and CDR2: SGHAT and FQNNGV. This CDR3 is built from 14 residues. V lost 5 bases to trimming and J lost 2 bases, with 11 bases between them. As DNA, the CDR3 is TGTGCCAGCAGCCCGCCGGGGTACACAGATACGCAGTATTTT. Amino acids: CASSPPGYTDTQYF.